This T cell receptor beta chain derives from a study of blood T cell repertoires in COVID-19. Data came from immunoSEQ multiplex PCR; TCRdb stores just in-frame clones and leaves some out. The sample holds roughly 140,000 clones, approximately 80% seen once. Germline values: CDR1 SGHTA, CDR2 FQGNSA. The ends were cut back, 5 bases at V and 1 base at J, with 11 bases in the middle. This CDR3 comprises 14 residues. This clone came up a few times. The receptor was isolated from a woman aged 40-49 years with active or convalescent COVID-19. Sequenced: peripheral blood. The chain carries TRBV7-2 and TRBJ2-5, with a tentative D call TRBD2 (7 bases). CDR3 residues: CASSPGGAQETQYF. In DNA, the CDR3 is TGTGCCAGCAGCCCTGGGGGGGCCCAAGAGACCCAGTACTTC.